These 18 T cell receptor beta chains came from one sample sequenced in a study of identical twins. TCRdb re-analysed the 5' RACE reads in MiXCR, keeping a single row per CDR3 protein. The top ten hold about 5.5% of the sample, which has under 250,000 distinct CDR3 sequences, approximately 9% seen once. The sequenced material came from memory (CD45RO+) T cells sorted from blood. The receptors here all came from a woman between 18 and 30 years old in good health.

This chain connects TRBV10-3 to TRBJ1-1, with 7 bases identical to TRBD1. The CDR3 consists of 15 residues. Germline CDR1 ENHRY, CDR2 SYGVKD. J gave up 5 bases and V 6 bases, and 12 bases lay outside the gene matches. The CDR3 is CAIRNQQGYRTEAFF. The CDR3 DNA follows: TGTGCCATCAGAAACCAACAGGGGTATAGGACTGAAGCTTTCTTT.

The chain links TRBV12-3 or TRBV12-4 to TRBJ2-7; TRBD2 is a possible D gene (5 bases). V lost 1 base and J 2 bases, leaving 12 bases between the germline ends. The CDR3 is 15 amino acids. CDR3 bases: TGTGCCAGCAGTTTAGGGGAGAACCCCACCTACGAGCAGTACTTC. Translation: CASSLGENPTYEQYF.

This clonotype appeared a few times. The V call is TRBV30, the J call TRBJ1-2, with unresolved D. Between the trimmed V and J ends, which lost 0 bases and 3 bases, there was a span of 2 bases. Germline CDR1 reads GTSNPN; CDR2 reads SVGIG (reference sequence). The CDR3 totals 11 residues. For the CDR3, the DNA is TGTGCCTGGAGTGTGGACTATGGCTACACCTTC. Translation gives CAWSVDYGYTF.

This clonotype was observed many times. The genes are TRBV6-5 and TRBJ1-5, with D perhaps matching TRBD1 (6 bases). Germline loops: CDR1 MNHEY, CDR2 SVGAGI. CDR3 size: 15 residues. Trimming cost V 5 bases and J 0 bases, with 11 bases left between them. The CDR3 DNA reads as TGTGCCAGCAGTAGACAGGCCTATAGCAATCAGCCCCAGCATTTT. This translates into CASSRQAYSNQPQHF.

This sequence joins TRBV20-1 and TRBJ2-7; D is undetermined. This CDR3 spans 15 amino acids. V dropped 6 bases and J dropped 0 bases, with 18 bases sitting between them. The germline V gene has CDR1 DFQATT and CDR2 SNEGSKA (reference sequence). CDR3 loop: CSALDRQQSSYEQYF. Written as DNA, the CDR3 is TGCAGTGCCTTAGATCGGCAGCAGAGCTCCTACGAGCAGTACTTC.

This clonotype was counted a few times. The chain employs TRBV27 and TRBJ2-6; 7 bases are shared with TRBD1. The germline CDR1 and CDR2 sequences are MNHEY and SMNVEV (reference sequence). V lost 8 bases to trimming and J lost 1 base; unmatched junction nucleotides: 5. This CDR3 region has 15 residues. CDR3 DNA: TGTGCCAGCCGAAAACAGGGGTCTGGGGCCAACGTCCTGACTTTC. As protein: CASRKQGSGANVLTF.

V is TRBV20-1 and J is TRBJ2-3, with 7 bases matching TRBD2. CDR1 is DFQATT, CDR2 SNEGSKA, per germline (reference sequence). After removal of 5 bases from V and 0 bases from J, the junction contained 11 bases not matched to a gene. The CDR3 consists of 16 residues. CDR3 amino acids: CSADTGTIDSTDTQYF. The CDR3, as DNA: TGCAGTGCTGATACCGGGACTATCGATAGCACAGATACGCAGTATTTT.

At least ten counts were recorded for this clonotype. J is TRBJ2-3 and V is TRBV18; D may match TRBD1 or TRBD2 (6 bases each). Germline CDR1 and CDR2: KGHSH and LQKENI. V lost 3 bases and J 4 bases, leaving 20 bases between the germline ends. The CDR3 is made up of 17 amino acids. The DNA of the CDR3 is TGTGCCAGCTCACCGGTGCGGCTAGCGACAGGCCCAGATACGCAGTATTTT. Translating it yields CASSPVRLATGPDTQYF.

The table lists this clonotype with many counts. The CDR3 DNA reads TGTGCCAGCAGTGATTCCGGGACAGGGTCGCAGTTCTTC. Its protein is CASSDSGTGSQFF. This sequence joins TRBV6-6 and TRBJ2-1, with 9 bases fitting TRBD1. After removal of 5 bases from V and 12 bases from J, the junction contained 8 bases not matched to a gene. CDR1 is MNHNY and CDR2 is SVGAGI in the germline V gene (reference sequence). The CDR3 spans 13 residues.

The table lists this clonotype with many counts. The V call is TRBV18, the J call TRBJ2-1; 8 bases align to TRBD2. The V and J ends lost 3 bases and 3 bases, in that order; junction bases with no gene match: 7. Germline CDR1 KGHSH, CDR2 LQKENI. CDR3 size: 16 residues. DNA for the CDR3: TGTGCCAGCTCACCCCCTAAGAGCGGGAGCTACAATGAGCAGTTCTTC. Translation gives CASSPPKSGSYNEQFF.

The sample holds a few counts of this clonotype. This chain links TRBV6-1 with TRBJ2-1; D possibly matches TRBD1 or TRBD2 (5 bases each). V was trimmed by 6 bases and J by 7 bases, leaving 19 bases between them. The CDR3 has 15 amino acids. Looked up from germline, CDR1 is MNHNS and CDR2 is SASEGT. The CDR3, as DNA: TGTGCCAGCAGGGTTGGGGACCCGAATTCAAATGAGCAGTTCTTC. This sequence encodes CASRVGDPNSNEQFF.

This chain links TRBV5-1 with TRBJ2-3, with 10 bases matching TRBD2. The CDR3 is 15 amino acids. In germline, CDR1 is SGHRS, CDR2 YFSETQ. V was pared by 0 bases and J by 6 bases, with 4 bases of the junction left unmatched. The DNA for the CDR3 is TGCGCCAGCAGCTTGGGTCTAGCGGGAGCGGATACGCAGTATTTT. Its protein product is CASSLGLAGADTQYF.

The gene calls are TRBV4-1 and TRBJ2-1; D is possibly TRBD1 or TRBD2 (5 bases each). Germline CDR1 and CDR2: MGHRA and YSYEKL. Trimming removed 3 bases at V and 6 bases at J, with 12 bases between. This CDR3 has 14 amino acids. The CDR3 sequence is CASSHGDGRNEQFF. The CDR3 coding sequence is TGCGCCAGCAGCCATGGGGACGGACGCAATGAGCAGTTCTTC.

This sequence joins TRBV3-1 and TRBJ2-5, with D perhaps given as TRBD1 or TRBD2 (5 bases each). This CDR3 comprises 14 residues. V gave up 4 bases and J gave up 4 bases, with 13 bases separating them. CDR1 is LGHDT and CDR2 is YNNKEL in the germline V gene (reference sequence). CDR3 DNA sequence: TGTGCCAGCAGCCCTCGGGACCACTCAGAGACCCAGTACTTC. Translating gives CASSPRDHSETQYF.

The chain combines TRBV12-3 or TRBV12-4 with TRBJ2-7; D could derive from TRBD1 or TRBD2 (7 bases each). The ends were cut back, 6 bases at V and 3 bases at J, with 21 bases in the middle. The CDR3 contains 16 residues. The CDR3 sequence is CASRHGDYAGGYEQYF. In DNA form, the CDR3 reads TGTGCCAGCAGGCATGGGGACTACGCAGGGGGCTACGAGCAGTACTTC.

Many counts were recorded for this clonotype. The genes are TRBV2 and TRBJ1-5; D gene unclear. CDR1 and CDR2 (germline): SNHLY, FYNNEI. The CDR3 totals 12 residues. Trimming left V 0 bases short and J 7 bases short, with 4 bases between. CDR3 in DNA: TGTGCCAGCAGTGAAGCAGGGCAGCCCCAGCATTTT. It codes for CASSEAGQPQHF. The whole variable domain, remainder taken from reference TRBV2 and TRBJ1-5, is EPEVTQTPSHQVTQMGQEVILRCVPISNHLYFYWYRQILGQKVEFLVSFYNNEISEKSEIFDDQFSVERPDGSNFTLKIRSTKLEDSAMYFCASSEAGQPQHFGDGTRLSIL.

Many counts were recorded for this clonotype. The gene calls are TRBV12-3 or TRBV12-4 and TRBJ2-2; either TRBD1 or TRBD2 may fit D (5 bases each). V was clipped by 5 bases and J by 6 bases, with 10 bases between them. The CDR3 runs to 13 residues. CDR3 sequence reads: CASSHEGSGELFF. CDR3 nucleotide sequence: TGTGCCAGCAGTCACGAGGGGTCCGGGGAGCTGTTTTTT.

Only a few counts were recorded for this clonotype. The chain recombines TRBV18 with TRBJ2-7; 14 bases match TRBD2. Germline V gives CDR1 KGHSH, CDR2 LQKENI. The CDR3 has 17 residues. The trim removed 2 bases at V and 3 bases at J, leaving 6 bases unmatched. The CDR3 sequence: CASSPGTSGSSVYEQYF. The CDR3 DNA is TGTGCCAGCTCACCAGGGACTAGCGGGAGTTCGGTCTACGAGCAGTACTTC.